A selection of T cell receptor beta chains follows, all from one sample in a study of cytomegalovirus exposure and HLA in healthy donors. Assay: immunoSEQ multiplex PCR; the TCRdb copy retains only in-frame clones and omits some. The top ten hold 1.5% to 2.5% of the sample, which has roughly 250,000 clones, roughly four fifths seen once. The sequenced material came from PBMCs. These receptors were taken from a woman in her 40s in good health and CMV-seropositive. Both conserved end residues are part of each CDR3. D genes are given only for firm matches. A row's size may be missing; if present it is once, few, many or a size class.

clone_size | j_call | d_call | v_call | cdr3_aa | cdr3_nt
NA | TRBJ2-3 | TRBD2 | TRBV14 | CASSLGTSWGTDTQYF | TGTGCCAGCAGCCTCGGGACTAGCTGGGGCACAGATACGCAGTATTTT
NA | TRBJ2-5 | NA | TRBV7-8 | CASSTAALAWETQYF | TGTGCCAGCAGCACAGCAGCCCTAGCTTGGGAGACCCAGTACTTC
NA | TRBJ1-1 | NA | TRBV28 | CASATGFTEAFF | TGTGCCAGCGCCACAGGGTTCACTGAAGCTTTCTTT
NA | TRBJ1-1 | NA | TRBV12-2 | CASRPGTGTPLTEAFF | TGCGCAAGTCGCCCCGGGACAGGCACACCCCTCACTGAAGCTTTCTTT
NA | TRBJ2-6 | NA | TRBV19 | CASSIDPQGFSSGANVLTF | TGTGCCAGTAGTATAGATCCCCAGGGATTTAGCTCTGGGGCCAACGTCCTGACTTTC
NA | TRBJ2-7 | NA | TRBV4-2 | CASSQEMVDYEQYF | TGTGCCAGCAGCCAAGAGATGGTAGACTACGAGCAGTACTTC
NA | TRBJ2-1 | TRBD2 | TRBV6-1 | CASSGGPRGLAVLNEQFF | TGTGCCAGCAGTGGAGGTCCACGGGGACTAGCTGTTCTGAATGAGCAGTTCTTC
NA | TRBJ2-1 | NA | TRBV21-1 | CASSKEQKRPNNEQFF | TGTGCCAGCAGCAAAGAGCAGAAGCGGCCCAACAATGAGCAGTTCTTC
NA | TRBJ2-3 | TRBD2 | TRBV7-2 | CASSLVGLAGRGTDTQYF | TGTGCCAGCAGCTTAGTGGGACTAGCGGGGAGGGGCACAGATACGCAGTATTTT
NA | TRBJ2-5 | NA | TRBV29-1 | CSVTEGTQYF | TGCAGCGTCACGGAGGGGACCCAGTACTTC
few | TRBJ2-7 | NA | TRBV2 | CASNPFLRDEQYF | TGTGCCAGCAACCCCTTCCTTCGGGACGAGCAGTACTTC
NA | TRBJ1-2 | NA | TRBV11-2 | CASSLDLGRGAYGYTF | TGTGCCAGCAGCTTAGATTTGGGGAGGGGCGCCTATGGCTACACCTTC
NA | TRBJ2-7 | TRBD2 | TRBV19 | CASMGRLAESSYEQYF | TGTGCCAGTATGGGGAGACTAGCGGAGAGCTCCTACGAGCAGTACTTC
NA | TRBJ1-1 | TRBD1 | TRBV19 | CASTNVPGTARLTEAFF | TGTGCCAGTACCAACGTTCCCGGGACAGCCAGACTCACTGAAGCTTTCTTT
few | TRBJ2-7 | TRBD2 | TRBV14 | CASSQELAGDYEQYF | TGTGCCAGCAGCCAAGAACTAGCGGGAGACTACGAGCAGTACTTC
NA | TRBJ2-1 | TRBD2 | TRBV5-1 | CASSLAAGGGNEQFF | TGCGCCAGCAGCTTGGCAGCGGGAGGCGGTAATGAGCAGTTCTTC
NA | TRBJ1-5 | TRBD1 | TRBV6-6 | CASSSHSGTGNQPQHF | TGTGCCAGCAGTTCCCACTCCGGGACAGGTAATCAGCCCCAGCATTTT
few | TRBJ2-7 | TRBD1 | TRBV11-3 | CASSLARGQGQVPPYEQYF | TGTGCCAGCAGCTTAGCGCGGGGACAGGGGCAAGTTCCCCCCTACGAGCAGTACTTC
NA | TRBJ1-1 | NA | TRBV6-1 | CASSEASLWNTEAFF | TGTGCCAGCAGTGAAGCAAGCCTCTGGAACACTGAAGCTTTCTTT
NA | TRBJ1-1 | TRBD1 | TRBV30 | CAWSGQGAGTEAFF | TGTGCCTGGAGTGGACAGGGGGCGGGCACTGAAGCTTTCTTT
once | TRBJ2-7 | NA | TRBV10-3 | CAISIGMTYEQYF | TGTGCCATCAGTATCGGGATGACCTACGAGCAGTACTTC
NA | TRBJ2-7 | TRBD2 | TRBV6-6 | CASSRVQGTSNYEQYF | TGTGCCAGCAGCCGAGTCCAGGGGACTAGCAACTACGAGCAGTACTTC
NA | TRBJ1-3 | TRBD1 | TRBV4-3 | CASSQGLGQGYSGNTIYF | TGCGCCAGCAGCCAAGGATTGGGACAGGGCTACTCTGGAAACACCATATATTTT
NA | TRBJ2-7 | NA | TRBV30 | CASTRGFSYEQYF | TGTGCCTCAACCCGGGGATTCTCCTACGAGCAGTACTTC
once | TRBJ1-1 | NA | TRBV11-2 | CASSWRVFTEAFF | TGTGCCAGCAGCTGGAGGGTTTTCACTGAAGCTTTCTTT
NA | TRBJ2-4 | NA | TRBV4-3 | CASSQEPGKNIQYF | TGCGCCAGCAGCCAAGAGCCAGGGAAAAACATTCAGTACTTC
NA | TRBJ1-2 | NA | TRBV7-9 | CSSSLEPMGYTF | TGTTCCAGCAGCTTAGAGCCGATGGGCTACACCTTC
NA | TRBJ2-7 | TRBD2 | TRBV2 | CASSGVGISGSLEQYF | TGTGCCAGCAGTGGCGTCGGGATTAGCGGGAGCCTCGAGCAGTACTTC
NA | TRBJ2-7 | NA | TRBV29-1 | CSVTGVSYEQYF | TGCAGCGTTACCGGGGTATCCTACGAGCAGTACTTC
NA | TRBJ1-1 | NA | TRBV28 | CASSWDTEAFF | TGTGCCAGCAGTTGGGACACGGAAGCTTTCTTT
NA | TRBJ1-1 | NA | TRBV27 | CASSLSPGNTEAFF | TGTGCCAGCAGTTTATCGCCCGGGAACACTGAAGCTTTCTTT
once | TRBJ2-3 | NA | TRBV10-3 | CAISEKRDTQYF | TGTGCCATCAGTGAGAAGAGAGATACGCAGTATTTT
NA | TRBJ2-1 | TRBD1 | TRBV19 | CASSIDRGLRNEQFF | TGTGCCAGTAGTATAGACAGGGGGCTGAGGAATGAGCAGTTCTTC
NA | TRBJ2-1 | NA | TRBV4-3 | CASSLAVRSYNEQFF | TGCGCCAGCAGCCTAGCGGTCCGCTCCTACAATGAGCAGTTCTTC
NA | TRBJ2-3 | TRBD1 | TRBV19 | CASMGDRRTDTQYF | TGTGCCAGTATGGGGGACAGACGCACAGATACGCAGTATTTT
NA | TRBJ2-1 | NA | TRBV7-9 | CASSSLDRKYNEQFF | TGTGCCAGCAGCTCATTAGACAGAAAATACAATGAGCAGTTCTTC
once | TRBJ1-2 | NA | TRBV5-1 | CASNPNLAGYGYTF | TGCGCCAGCAACCCGAATCTGGCAGGCTATGGCTACACCTTC
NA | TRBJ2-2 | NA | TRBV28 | CASSFDRGATGELFF | TGTGCCAGCAGTTTTGACCGCGGGGCCACCGGGGAGCTGTTTTTT
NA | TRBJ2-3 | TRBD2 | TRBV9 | CASSPRTSGSDTQYF | TGTGCCAGCAGCCCACGGACTAGCGGGAGTGATACGCAGTATTTT
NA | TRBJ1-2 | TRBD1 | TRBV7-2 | CASSLARGGQGDDYGYTF | TGTGCCAGCAGCTTAGCGAGGGGGGGACAGGGAGATGACTATGGCTACACCTTC